This TCR beta chain is from a study of blood T cell repertoires in COVID-19. About the study: T cells, B-cell-depleted T cells, or PBMCs supplied cDNA or gDNA.

The CDR3 sequence is 14 residues long. Between the trimmed V and J ends, which lost 1 base and 1 base, there was a span of 8 bases. CDR1 and CDR2 (germline): SGHTA, FQGNSA. In the source study's methods: Using reference gene primer amplification, nucleated cell counts were estimated. Some clones are missing from TCRdb's copy, which holds only in-frame ones; the method was immunoSEQ multiplex PCR. V and J calls and clone size are given by that table; D and trimming were obtained from the DNA. The repertoire consists of 200,000 or so clones, with approximately 81% occurring once and the leading ten covering less than 11%.

The sequencing input was peripheral blood. This TCR derives from a woman older than 75 with acute or convalescent COVID-19. The gene calls are TRBV7-2 and TRBJ2-7, with D unresolved. The CDR3 DNA is TGTGCCAGCAGCTTAGTCGGTCTGTCCTACGAGCAGTACTTC. This encodes CASSLVGLSYEQYF. Full variable domain (outside the CDR3, taken from reference TRBV7-2 and TRBJ2-7): GAGVSQSPSNKVTEKGKDVELRCDPISGHTALYWYRQSLGQGLEFLIYFQGNSAPDKSGLPSDRFSAERTGGSVSTLTIQRTQQEDSAVYLCASSLVGLSYEQYFGPGTRLTVT.